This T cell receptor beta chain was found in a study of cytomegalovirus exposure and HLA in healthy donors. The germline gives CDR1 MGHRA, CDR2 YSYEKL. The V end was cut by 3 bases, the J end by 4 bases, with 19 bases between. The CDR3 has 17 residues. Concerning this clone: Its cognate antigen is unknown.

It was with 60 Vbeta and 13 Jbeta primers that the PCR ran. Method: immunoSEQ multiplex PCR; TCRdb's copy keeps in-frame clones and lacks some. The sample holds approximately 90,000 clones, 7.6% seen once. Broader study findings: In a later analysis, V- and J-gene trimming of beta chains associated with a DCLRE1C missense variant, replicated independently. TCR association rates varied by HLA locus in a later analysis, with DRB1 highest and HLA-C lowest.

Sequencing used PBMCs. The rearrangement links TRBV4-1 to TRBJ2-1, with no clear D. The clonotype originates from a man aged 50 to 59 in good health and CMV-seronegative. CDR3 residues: CASSHSPVILSYNEQFF. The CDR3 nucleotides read TGCGCCAGCAGCCATTCCCCGGTGATCCTGTCGTACAATGAGCAGTTCTTC.